One and the same sample provided the 14 T cell receptor delta chains below, sequenced in a study of gamma-delta chains in newborns, infants, children (dated 2019 in TCRdb). Sequencing relied on an Illumina MiSeq. TCRdb reprocessed the public reads with the caller CATT; rows with the same DNA were merged afterwards. The sample table shows approximately 4,600 delta-chain clones, and about 2.9% are seen once. The biggest ten clones account for roughly 13% of the sample. The sequenced sample consisted of blood. These receptors came from a child who was a newborn, infant or young child, either healthy, febrile or measles-vaccinated (not recorded which).

This clone was seen only a few times. This same CDR3 is encoded by further DNA sequences in the sample. This chain uses TRDV2 with TRDJ3, with 13 nucleotides matching TRDD3. V lost 4 bases to trimming and J lost 0 bases; unmatched junction nucleotides: 5. The CDR3 contains 19 residues. Germline V gene data show CDR1 as GEAIGNYY and CDR2 as EKD. The CDR3 sequence: CACDTGGYGSSWDTRQMFF. CDR3 DNA: TGTGCCTGTGATACTGGGGGATACGGAAGCTCCTGGGACACCCGACAGATGTTTTTC.

This clone was seen only a few times. The chain uses TRDV2 and TRDJ3; TRDD3 agrees at 8 bases. The CDR3 has 18 residues. Per germline, CDR1 GEAIGNYY and CDR2 EKD. Losses at the gene ends were 1 base for V and 1 base for J; bases not matched to a gene: 5. CDR3 bases: TGTGCCTGTGACACGCTAGGGATACGGTCCTGGGACACCCGACAGATGTTTTTC. It translates to CACDTLGIRSWDTRQMFF.

This clone is deemed medium-sized (0.01 to 0.1%). Different DNA sequences within this sample yield the same CDR3. V gene TRDV2 combines with J gene TRDJ3; D unclear. The CDR3 covers 13 residues. Trimming shortened V by 4 bases and J by 1 base, and 1 base separated the two germline ends. Germline lookup yields CDR1 GEAIGNYY and CDR2 EKD. CDR3 region: CACDSWDTRQMFF. CDR3 DNA: TGTGCCTGTGATTCCTGGGACACCCGACAGATGTTTTTC.

The CDR3: CACDIGGYESWDTRQMFF. CDR3 coding DNA: TGTGCCTGTGACATTGGGGGATACGAATCCTGGGACACCCGACAGATGTTTTTC. The rearrangement links TRDV2 to TRDJ3; 11 nucleotides align to TRDD3. The CDR3 spans 18 residues. Per germline, CDR1 GEAIGNYY and CDR2 EKD. V was clipped by 2 bases and J by 1 base; unmatched bases: 3.

This clone was detected a few times. The rearrangement joins TRDV2 to TRDJ3; TRDD3 is a possible D gene (5 bases). Per germline, CDR1 GEAIGNYY and CDR2 EKD. The CDR3 is made up of 18 amino acids. Trimming took off 3 bases at V and 3 bases at J, with 17 bases between the two ends. The CDR3, as DNA: TGTGCCTGTGACTCCCTTGTACTGGCCAACTGGGACACCCGACAGATGTTTTTC. Translation gives CACDSLVLANWDTRQMFF.

In this sample, this clone is medium-sized. The V gene is TRDV2, the J gene TRDJ1; 11 positions match TRDD3. Germline CDR1 GEAIGNYY, CDR2 EKD. The CDR3 extends over 15 amino acids. The junction had 3 bases not matched to a gene; V was cut back by 2 bases and J by 2 bases. The CDR3 is CACDRWGIRTDKLIF. The CDR3 DNA follows: TGTGCCTGTGACAGGTGGGGGATACGAACCGATAAACTCATCTTT.

The sample holds a few counts of this clone. V usage is TRDV2 and J usage is TRDJ3; no firm D call. CDR1 and CDR2 (germline): GEAIGNYY, EKD. V lost 1 base, J lost 0 bases, and 15 bases lay in between. The CDR3 spans 19 residues. CDR3 region: CACDTTYASSSWDTRQMFF. The DNA for the CDR3 is TGTGCCTGTGACACTACTTACGCCTCTAGCTCCTGGGACACCCGACAGATGTTTTTC.

This clone was counted between two and nine times. The rearrangement links TRDV1 to TRDJ1; 12 bases are shared with TRDD3. V gave up 0 bases and J gave up 4 bases; unmatched junction bases: 12. Germline V lookup: CDR1 TSWWSYY, CDR2 QGS. The CDR3 totals 19 residues. CDR3 sequence reads: CALGELGLTGGYRGDKLIF. CDR3 nucleotide sequence: TGTGCTCTTGGGGAACTAGGGCTCACTGGGGGATACAGGGGCGATAAACTCATCTTT.

Comment on this clone: The junction departs from the called germline gene at one end, perhaps through a read error. The rearrangement uses TRDV2 and TRDJ3; 9 bases map to TRDD3. The CDR3 has 19 residues. The germline gives CDR1 GEAIGNYY, CDR2 EKD. The CDR3 is CACDTWGIEGSCDTRQMFF. As DNA, the CDR3 is TGTGCCTGTGACACCTGGGGGATAGAGGGATCCTGTGACACCCGACAGATGTTTTTC.

There are a few counts of this clone. The J gene is TRDJ3, the V gene TRDV2; 11 bases align to TRDD3. Per germline, CDR1 GEAIGNYY and CDR2 EKD. The CDR3 has 22 amino acids. Germline trimming cut 3 bases from V and 0 bases from J; bases unmatched to any gene: 15. In DNA, the CDR3 is TGTGCCTGTGACCCTGGACCACTGGGGGATATAGTTCGCTCCTGGGACACCCGACAGATGTTTTTC. It translates to CACDPGPLGDIVRSWDTRQMFF.

This clone was detected a few times. The chain recombines TRDV2 with TRDJ1; D gene unclear. There are 14 residues in the CDR3. CDR1 is GEAIGNYY and CDR2 is EKD in the germline V gene. V gave up 0 bases and J gave up 0 bases, with 7 bases separating them. The CDR3 loop is CACDTLLYTDKLIF. DNA for the CDR3: TGTGCCTGTGACACCCTACTGTACACCGATAAACTCATCTTT.

The chain couples TRDV2 to TRDJ1, with D maybe TRDD3 (6 bases). V shed 3 bases and J shed 0 bases, with 28 bases lying between them. CDR1 is GEAIGNYY and CDR2 is EKD in the germline V gene. The CDR3 extends over 20 amino acids. The CDR3 reads CACDLLKEGETKAYTDKLIF. The CDR3 bases are TGTGCCTGTGACCTGTTAAAGGAGGGGGAAACGAAGGCGTACACCGATAAACTCATCTTT.

This clone appeared a few times. This chain links TRDV2 with TRDJ3, with 11 bases matching TRDD3. V lost 0 bases to trimming and J lost 0 bases; unmatched junction nucleotides: 6. Germline CDR1 reads GEAIGNYY; CDR2 reads EKD. This CDR3 is built from 20 residues. The chain's CDR3 is CACDTMITGGYSWDTRQMFF. The CDR3 DNA reads TGTGCCTGTGACACCATGATTACTGGGGGATACTCCTGGGACACCCGACAGATGTTTTTC.

As for this clone: Different DNA sequences within this sample yield the same CDR3. V and J are TRDV2 and TRDJ3; 13 bases fit TRDD3. Trimming cost V 3 bases and J 4 bases; bases outside gene matches: 5. This CDR3 is built from 18 residues. Looked up from germline, CDR1 is GEAIGNYY and CDR2 is EKD. Here the CDR3 reads CACDYWGIRSWDTRQMFF. For the CDR3, the DNA is TGTGCCTGTGACTACTGGGGGATACGCTCGTGGGACACCCGACAGATGTTTTTC.